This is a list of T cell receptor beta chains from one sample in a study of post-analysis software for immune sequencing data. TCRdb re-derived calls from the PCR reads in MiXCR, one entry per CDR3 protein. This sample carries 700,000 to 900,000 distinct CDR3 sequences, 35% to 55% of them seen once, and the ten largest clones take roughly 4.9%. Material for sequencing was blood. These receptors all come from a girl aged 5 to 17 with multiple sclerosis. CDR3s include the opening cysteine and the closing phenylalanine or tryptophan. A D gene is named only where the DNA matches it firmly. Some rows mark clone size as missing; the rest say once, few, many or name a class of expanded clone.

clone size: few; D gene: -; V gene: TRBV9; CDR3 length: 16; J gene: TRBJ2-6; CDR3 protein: CASSVFTASGANVLTF; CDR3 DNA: TGTGCCAGCAGCGTTTTCACAGCCTCTGGGGCCAACGTCCTGACTTTC
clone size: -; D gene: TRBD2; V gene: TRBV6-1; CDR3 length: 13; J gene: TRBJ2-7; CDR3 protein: CASWKGGSDEQYF; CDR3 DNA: TGTGCCAGCTGGAAGGGAGGGAGCGACGAGCAGTACTTC
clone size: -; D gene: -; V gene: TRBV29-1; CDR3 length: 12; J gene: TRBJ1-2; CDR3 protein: CSVEGDGHGYTF; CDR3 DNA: TGCAGCGTTGAAGGAGATGGCCATGGCTACACCTTC
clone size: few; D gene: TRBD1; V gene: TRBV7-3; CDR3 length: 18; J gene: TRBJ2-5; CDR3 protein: CASSRILPGQGHQETQYF; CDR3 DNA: TGTGCCAGCAGCCGAATTCTACCGGGACAGGGCCACCAAGAGACCCAGTACTTC
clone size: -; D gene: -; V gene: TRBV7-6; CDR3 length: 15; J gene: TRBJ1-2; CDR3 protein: CASSLGEDSFYGYTF; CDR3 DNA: TGTGCCAGCAGCTTAGGCGAGGACAGCTTCTATGGCTACACCTTC
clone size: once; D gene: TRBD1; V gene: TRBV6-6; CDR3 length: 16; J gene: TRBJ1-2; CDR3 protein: CASSYLAGGPNYGYTF; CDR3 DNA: TGTGCCAGTAGTTACTTGGCAGGGGGACCTAACTATGGCTACACCTTC
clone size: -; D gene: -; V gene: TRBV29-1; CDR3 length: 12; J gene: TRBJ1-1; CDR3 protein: CSAKGRGTEAFF; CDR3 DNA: TGCAGCGCCAAGGGCCGGGGCACTGAAGCTTTCTTT
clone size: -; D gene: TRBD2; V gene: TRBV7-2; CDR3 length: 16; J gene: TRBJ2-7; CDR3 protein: CASSLHTSGRGYEQYF; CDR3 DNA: TGTGCCAGCAGTTTGCACACTAGCGGGAGAGGGTACGAGCAGTACTTC
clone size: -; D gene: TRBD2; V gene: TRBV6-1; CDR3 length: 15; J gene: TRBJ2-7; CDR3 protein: CASSVGAGGVYEQYF; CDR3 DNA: TGTGCCAGCAGTGTGGGAGCGGGAGGTGTCTACGAGCAGTACTTC
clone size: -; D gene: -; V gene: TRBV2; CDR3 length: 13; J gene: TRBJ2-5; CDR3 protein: CASHLPGDQEQYF; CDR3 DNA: TGTGCCAGCCATCTTCCGGGGGATCAAGAGCAGTACTTC
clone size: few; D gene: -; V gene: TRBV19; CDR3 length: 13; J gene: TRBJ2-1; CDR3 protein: CATTESSYNEQFF; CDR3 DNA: TGTGCCACCACCGAGAGCTCCTACAATGAGCAGTTCTTC
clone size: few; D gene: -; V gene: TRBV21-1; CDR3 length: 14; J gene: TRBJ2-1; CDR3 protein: CASDWGWGYNEQFF; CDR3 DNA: TGTGCCAGCGATTGGGGATGGGGCTACAATGAGCAGTTCTTC
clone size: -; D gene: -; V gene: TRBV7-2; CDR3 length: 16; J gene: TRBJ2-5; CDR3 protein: CASRTRGTHYVETQYF; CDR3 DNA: TGTGCCAGCAGAACGCGCGGGACTCATTACGTGGAGACCCAGTACTTC
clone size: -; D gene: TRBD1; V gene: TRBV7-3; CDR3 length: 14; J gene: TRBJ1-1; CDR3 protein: CASSPTGLNTEAFF; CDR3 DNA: TGTGCCAGCAGTCCGACAGGGTTAAACACTGAAGCTTTCTTT
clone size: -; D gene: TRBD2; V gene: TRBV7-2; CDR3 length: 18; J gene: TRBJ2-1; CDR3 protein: CASSPQSGTSGSRGEQFF; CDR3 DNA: TGTGCCAGCAGCCCACAGTCCGGGACTAGCGGGAGTCGAGGTGAGCAGTTCTTC
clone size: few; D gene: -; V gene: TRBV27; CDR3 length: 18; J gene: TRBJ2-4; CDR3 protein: CATPYSQTDVLAKNIQYF; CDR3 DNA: TGTGCCACCCCTTATTCCCAAACAGACGTCCTAGCCAAAAACATTCAGTACTTC
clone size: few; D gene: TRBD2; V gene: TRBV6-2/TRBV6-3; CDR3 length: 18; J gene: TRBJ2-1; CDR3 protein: CASSLRGVISGRNNEQFF; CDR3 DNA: TGTGCCAGCAGTCTTAGAGGAGTCATCAGCGGGAGGAACAATGAGCAGTTCTTC
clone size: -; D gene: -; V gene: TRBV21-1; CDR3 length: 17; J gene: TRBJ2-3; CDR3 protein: CASSKWTHLYLADTQYF; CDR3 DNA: TGTGCCAGCAGCAAATGGACCCACTTATATCTAGCAGATACGCAGTATTTT
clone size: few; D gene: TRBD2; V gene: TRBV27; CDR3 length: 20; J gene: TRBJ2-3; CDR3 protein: CASSLSKGLAGVWGTDTQYF; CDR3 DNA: TGTGCCAGCAGTTTATCGAAGGGACTAGCGGGAGTATGGGGCACAGATACGCAGTATTTT
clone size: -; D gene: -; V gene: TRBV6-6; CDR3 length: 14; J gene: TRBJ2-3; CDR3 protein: CASTWLGVGDTQYF; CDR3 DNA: TGTGCCAGCACCTGGCTGGGGGTCGGGGATACGCAGTATTTT
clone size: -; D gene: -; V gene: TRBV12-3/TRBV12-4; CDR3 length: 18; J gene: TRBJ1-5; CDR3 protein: CASSSLAGTQYSNQPQHF; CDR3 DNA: TGTGCCAGCAGTTCCTTAGCCGGGACACAGTATAGCAATCAGCCCCAGCATTTT
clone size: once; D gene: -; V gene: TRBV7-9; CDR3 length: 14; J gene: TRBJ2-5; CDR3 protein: CASTSEGMQETQYF; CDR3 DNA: TGTGCCAGCACCTCCGAGGGGATGCAAGAGACCCAGTACTTC
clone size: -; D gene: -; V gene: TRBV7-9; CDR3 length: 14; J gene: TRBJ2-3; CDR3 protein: CASSPTGTPDTQYF; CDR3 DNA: TGTGCCAGCAGCCCCACGGGGACCCCAGATACGCAGTATTTT
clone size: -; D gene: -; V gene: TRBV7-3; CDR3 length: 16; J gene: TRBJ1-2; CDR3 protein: CASIQNRDLVGYGYTF; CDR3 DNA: TGTGCCAGCATCCAGAACAGGGACCTCGTTGGCTATGGCTACACCTTC
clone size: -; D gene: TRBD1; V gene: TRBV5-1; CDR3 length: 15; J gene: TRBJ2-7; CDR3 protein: CASSLGQGSAYEQYF; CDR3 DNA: TGCGCCAGCAGCTTGGGACAGGGTTCTGCCTACGAGCAGTACTTC
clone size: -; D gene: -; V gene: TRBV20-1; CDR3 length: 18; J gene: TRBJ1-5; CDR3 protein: CSARDVYGGGWSNQPQHF; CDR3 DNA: TGCAGTGCTAGAGATGTTTATGGGGGAGGTTGGAGCAATCAGCCCCAGCATTTT
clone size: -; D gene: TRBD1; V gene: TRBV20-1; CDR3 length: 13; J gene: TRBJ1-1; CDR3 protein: CSADGAKGQKAFF; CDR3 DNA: TGCAGTGCTGATGGGGCTAAGGGACAGAAAGCTTTCTTT
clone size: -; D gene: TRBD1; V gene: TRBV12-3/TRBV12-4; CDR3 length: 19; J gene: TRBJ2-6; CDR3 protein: CASSFYWTGPSSGANVLTF; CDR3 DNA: TGTGCCAGCAGTTTTTATTGGACAGGGCCTAGCTCTGGGGCCAACGTCCTGACTTTC
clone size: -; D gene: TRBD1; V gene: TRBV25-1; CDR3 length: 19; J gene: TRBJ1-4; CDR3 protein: CASSDRDSVVISTNEKLFF; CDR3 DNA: TGTGCCAGCAGTGACCGGGACAGCGTGGTAATATCAACTAATGAAAAACTGTTTTTT
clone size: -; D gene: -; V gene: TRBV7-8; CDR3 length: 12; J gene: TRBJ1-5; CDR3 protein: CASSLLSQPQHF; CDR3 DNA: TGTGCCAGCAGCTTACTCAGTCAGCCCCAGCATTTT
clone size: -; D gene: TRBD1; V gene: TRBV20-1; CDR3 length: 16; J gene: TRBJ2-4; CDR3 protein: CSAWKGGTGVSNIQYF; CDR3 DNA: TGCAGTGCTTGGAAGGGGGGGACAGGGGTGAGTAACATTCAGTACTTC
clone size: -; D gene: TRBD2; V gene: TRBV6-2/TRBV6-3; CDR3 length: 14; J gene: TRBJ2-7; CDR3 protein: CASTPAGGPYEQYF; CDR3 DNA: TGTGCCAGCACCCCAGCGGGAGGTCCCTACGAGCAGTACTTC
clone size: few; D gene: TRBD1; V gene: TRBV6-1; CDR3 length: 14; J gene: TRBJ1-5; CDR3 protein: CASRTGDLHQPQHF; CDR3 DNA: TGTGCCAGCAGGACAGGGGACCTCCATCAGCCCCAGCATTTT
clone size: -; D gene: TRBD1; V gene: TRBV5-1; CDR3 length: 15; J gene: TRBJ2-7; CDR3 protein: CASSTGRTGPYEQYF; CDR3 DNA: TGCGCCAGCAGCACAGGCAGGACAGGGCCCTACGAGCAGTACTTC
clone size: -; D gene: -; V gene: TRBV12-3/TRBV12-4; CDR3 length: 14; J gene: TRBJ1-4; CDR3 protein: CASSFQGRVEKLFF; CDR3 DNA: TGTGCCAGCAGTTTTCAGGGACGGGTTGAAAAACTGTTTTTT